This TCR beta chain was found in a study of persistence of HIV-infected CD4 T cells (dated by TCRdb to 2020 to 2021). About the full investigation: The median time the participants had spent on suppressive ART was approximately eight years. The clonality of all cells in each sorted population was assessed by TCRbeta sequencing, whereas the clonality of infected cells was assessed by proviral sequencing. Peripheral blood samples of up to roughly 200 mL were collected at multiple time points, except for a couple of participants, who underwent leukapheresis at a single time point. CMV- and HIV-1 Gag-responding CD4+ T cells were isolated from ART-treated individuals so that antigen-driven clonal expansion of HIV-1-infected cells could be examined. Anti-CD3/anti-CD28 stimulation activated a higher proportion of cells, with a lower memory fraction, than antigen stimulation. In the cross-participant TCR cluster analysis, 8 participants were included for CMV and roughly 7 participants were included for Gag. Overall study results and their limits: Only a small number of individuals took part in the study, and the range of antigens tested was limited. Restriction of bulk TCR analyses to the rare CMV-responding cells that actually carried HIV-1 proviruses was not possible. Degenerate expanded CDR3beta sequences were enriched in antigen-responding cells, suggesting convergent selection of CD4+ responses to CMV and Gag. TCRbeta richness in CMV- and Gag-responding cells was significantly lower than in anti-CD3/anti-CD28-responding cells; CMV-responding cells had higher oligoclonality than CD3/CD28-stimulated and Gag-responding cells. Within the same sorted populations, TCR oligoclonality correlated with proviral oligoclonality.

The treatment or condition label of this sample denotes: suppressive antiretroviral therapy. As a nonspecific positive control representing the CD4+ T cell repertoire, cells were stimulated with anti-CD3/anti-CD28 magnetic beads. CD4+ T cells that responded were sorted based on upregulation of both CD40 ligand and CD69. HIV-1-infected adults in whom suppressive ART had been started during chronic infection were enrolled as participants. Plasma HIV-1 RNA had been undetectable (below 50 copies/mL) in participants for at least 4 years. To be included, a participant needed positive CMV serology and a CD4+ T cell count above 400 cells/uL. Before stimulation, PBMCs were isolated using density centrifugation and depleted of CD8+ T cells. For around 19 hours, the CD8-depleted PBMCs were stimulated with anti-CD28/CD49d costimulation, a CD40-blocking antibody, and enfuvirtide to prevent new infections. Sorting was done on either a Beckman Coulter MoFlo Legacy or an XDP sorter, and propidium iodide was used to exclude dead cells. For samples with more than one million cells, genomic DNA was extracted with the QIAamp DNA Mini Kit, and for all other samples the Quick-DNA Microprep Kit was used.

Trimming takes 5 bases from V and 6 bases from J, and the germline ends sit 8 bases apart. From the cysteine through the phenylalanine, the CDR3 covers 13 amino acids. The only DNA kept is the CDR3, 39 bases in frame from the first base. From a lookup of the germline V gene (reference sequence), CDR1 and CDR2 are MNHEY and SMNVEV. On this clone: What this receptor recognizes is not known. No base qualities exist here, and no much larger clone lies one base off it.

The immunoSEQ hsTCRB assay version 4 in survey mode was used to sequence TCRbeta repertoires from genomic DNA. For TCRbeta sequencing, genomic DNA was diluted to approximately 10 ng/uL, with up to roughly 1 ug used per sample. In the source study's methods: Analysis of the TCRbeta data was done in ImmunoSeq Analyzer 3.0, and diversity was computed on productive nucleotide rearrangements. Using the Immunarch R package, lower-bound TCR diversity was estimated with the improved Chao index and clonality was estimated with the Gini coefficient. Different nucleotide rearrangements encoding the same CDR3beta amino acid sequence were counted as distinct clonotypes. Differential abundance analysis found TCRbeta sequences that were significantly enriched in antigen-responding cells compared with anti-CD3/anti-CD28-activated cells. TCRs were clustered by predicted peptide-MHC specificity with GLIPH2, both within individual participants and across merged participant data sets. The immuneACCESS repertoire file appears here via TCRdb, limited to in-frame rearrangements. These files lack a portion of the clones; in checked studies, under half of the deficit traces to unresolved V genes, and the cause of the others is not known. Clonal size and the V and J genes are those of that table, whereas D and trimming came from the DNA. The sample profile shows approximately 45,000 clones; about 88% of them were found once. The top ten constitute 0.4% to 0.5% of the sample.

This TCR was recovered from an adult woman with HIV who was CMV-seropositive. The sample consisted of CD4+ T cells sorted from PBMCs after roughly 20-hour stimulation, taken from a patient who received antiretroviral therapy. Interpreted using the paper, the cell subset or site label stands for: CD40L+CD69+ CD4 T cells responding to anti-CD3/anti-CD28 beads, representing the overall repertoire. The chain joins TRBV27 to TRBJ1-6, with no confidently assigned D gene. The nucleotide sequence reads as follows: TGTGCCAGCAGTCCGATCGGTAATTCACCCCTCCACTTT. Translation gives CASSPIGNSPLHF.